These 28 T cell receptor beta chains share one sample of origin, sequenced in a study of shared clonotypes between healthy human individuals. TCRdb's copy holds only in-frame clones and misses some; the assay was immunoSEQ multiplex PCR. The sample shows roughly 2.6 million clones, around 90% of them seen only once. The sequencing sample was made of naive CD4+ T cells sorted from blood. Subset denoted: CD45RA+ positively selected. These receptors were taken from a man aged 18 to 30 in good health.

This sequence joins TRBV19 and TRBJ1-5; TRBD1 might be the D (5 bases). CDR1 and CDR2 (germline): LNHDA, SQIVND (reference sequence). The CDR3 is 17 amino acids. Trimming left V 4 bases short and J 5 bases short, with 21 bases between. CDR3 loop: CASSTHSGGVSDQPQHF. The CDR3 bases are TGTGCCAGTAGTACCCACTCGGGGGGGGTCTCTGATCAGCCCCAGCATTTT.

The chain joins TRBV19 to TRBJ2-2; no clear D gene. Germline V gene lookup returns CDR1 LNHDA and CDR2 SQIVND (reference sequence). The CDR3 has 15 residues. V was clipped by 3 bases and J by 3 bases, with 11 bases between them. CDR3: CASSIRPADTGELFF. CDR3 DNA sequence: TGTGCCAGTAGTATCAGGCCCGCCGACACCGGGGAGCTGTTTTTT. The entire variable domain, with the rest obtained from reference TRBV19 and TRBJ2-2, is as follows: DGGITQSPKYLFRKEGQNVTLSCEQNLNHDAMYWYRQDPGQGLRLIYYSQIVNDFQKGDIAEGYSVSREKKESFPLTVTSAQKNPTAFYLCASSIRPADTGELFFGEGSRLTVL.

This clone was seen a single time. The chain links TRBV19 to TRBJ1-1, with D possibly being TRBD1 (6 bases). V was cut by 6 bases and J by 12 bases, with 14 bases left in between. Per the germline V gene, CDR1 is LNHDA and CDR2 is SQIVND (reference sequence). This CDR3 contains 11 residues. CDR3 DNA: TGTGCCAGTAGACAGGGATTGAATTCTTTCTTT. The encoded protein is CASRQGLNSFF.

The sample holds one count of this clone. The chain has TRBV5-1 and TRBJ1-1, with 8 bases aligning to TRBD1. V was pared by 0 bases and J by 5 bases, with 9 bases of the junction left unmatched. Germline V gene lookup returns CDR1 SGHRS and CDR2 YFSETQ. The CDR3 spans 16 residues. The DNA for the CDR3 is TGCGCCAGCAGCTTGGGTCGGCAGGGGGCGAGGACTGAAGCTTTCTTT. Amino acids: CASSLGRQGARTEAFF.

On this clone: This sample includes further DNA sequences coding for the same CDR3. The chain employs TRBV19 and TRBJ1-1, with no clear D. This CDR3 spans 13 amino acids. V shed 2 bases and J shed 0 bases, with 4 bases lying between them. Per germline, CDR1 LNHDA and CDR2 SQIVND (reference sequence). The CDR3 loop reads CASSIIMNTEAFF. CDR3 sequence (DNA): TGTGCCAGTAGTATAATTATGAACACTGAAGCTTTCTTT.

This clone was picked up one time. The genes are TRBV10-2 and TRBJ2-2, with TRBD1 identical over 9 bases. The V gene end was trimmed by 10 bases and the J gene end by 5 bases; junction bases not matched to a gene: 8. There are 14 residues in the CDR3. CDR1 is WSHSY, CDR2 SAAADI, per germline. As DNA, the CDR3 is TGCGCCACCAAAGTGGGACAGGGAACCGGGGAGCTGTTTTTT. This gives the protein CATKVGQGTGELFF.

The V and J genes are TRBV7-9 and TRBJ1-6; no clear D gene. CDR3 length: 13 residues. With 4 bases removed from V and 12 bases from J, the gap between germline ends came to 13 bases. Germline V gene data show CDR1 as SEHNR and CDR2 as FQNEAQ (reference sequence). CDR3 in amino acids: CASSSDLARPLHF. The CDR3 nucleotides read TGTGCCAGCAGCTCGGACCTTGCCCGACCCCTCCACTTT.

The chain links TRBV19 to TRBJ1-3; D is uncertain. This CDR3 spans 16 amino acids. Between the trimmed V and J ends, which lost 11 bases and 0 bases, there was a span of 20 bases. Per germline, CDR1 LNHDA and CDR2 SQIVND (reference sequence). CDR3 coding DNA: TGTGCCGGGCTCTTGGGGTCCGACCGCTCTGGAAACACCATATATTTT. It translates to CAGLLGSDRSGNTIYF.

The chain combines TRBV11-2 with TRBJ2-1, with D tentatively TRBD1 (6 bases). Trimming took off 5 bases at V and 12 bases at J, with 8 bases between the two ends. This CDR3 comprises 10 residues. The germline gives CDR1 SGHAT, CDR2 FQNNGV. CDR3 sequence (DNA): TGTGCCAGCAGCCAGGACAGGCAGTTCTTC. The encoded protein is CASSQDRQFF.

The V and J genes are TRBV10-3 and TRBJ2-3; 8 positions match TRBD1. The germline CDR1 and CDR2 sequences are ENHRY and SYGVKD. The CDR3 runs 15 residues. V dropped 6 bases and J dropped 2; count of bases not matched to a gene: 7. In DNA, the CDR3 is TGTGCCATCAGGGCAGGGGGCAGACCCACAGATACGCAGTATTTT. Translating gives CAIRAGGRPTDTQYF.

The chain uses TRBV6-5 and TRBJ2-7; D is perhaps TRBD1 (5 bases). The CDR3 covers 13 residues. V lost 0 bases, J lost 3 bases, and 6 bases lay in between. Germline CDR1 MNHEY, CDR2 SVGAGI. CDR3 nucleotides: TGTGCCAGCAGTTACTCAGGACACTACGAGCAGTACTTC. Residues: CASSYSGHYEQYF.

This sequence joins TRBV19 and TRBJ1-1, with TRBD1 matching over 7 bases. The CDR3 has 13 amino acids. The J segment lost 8 bases and the V segment lost 0 bases, leaving 3 bases of the junction unmatched. In germline, CDR1 is LNHDA, CDR2 SQIVND (reference sequence). CDR3 in amino acids: CASSIEEGAEAFF. The CDR3 bases are TGTGCCAGTAGTATAGAGGAGGGGGCAGAAGCTTTCTTT.

In its sample, this clone was seen a few times. V is TRBV19 and J is TRBJ1-5; no reliable D call. The CDR3 covers 12 residues. Trimming removed 6 bases from V and 5 bases from J, with 8 bases in between. The germline gives CDR1 LNHDA, CDR2 SQIVND (reference sequence). The CDR3 DNA reads as TGTGCCAGTAGGGAGGGATATCAGCCCCAGCATTTT. Translating it yields CASREGYQPQHF.

The rearrangement links TRBV7-2 to TRBJ2-7; 7 bases line up with TRBD1. The V and J ends lost 5 bases and 2 bases, in that order; junction bases with no gene match: 9. This CDR3 is 15 amino acids long. Germline CDR1 is SGHTA and CDR2 is FQGNSA. The CDR3 DNA follows: TGTGCCAGCAGCCCAGGGGACAGACCAGCCTACGAGCAGTACTTC. Encoded protein: CASSPGDRPAYEQYF.

J is TRBJ2-5 and V is TRBV4-1, with 8 bases lining up with TRBD1. V was clipped by 0 bases and J by 5 bases; unmatched bases: 8. The CDR3 extends over 16 amino acids. The germline CDR1 and CDR2 sequences are MGHRA and YSYEKL. The CDR3, as DNA: TGCGCCAGCAGCCAAGACGGGACAGGATGGGGGGAGACCCAGTACTTC. Its protein product is CASSQDGTGWGETQYF.

V and J are TRBV6-5 and TRBJ1-5; the D gene is possibly TRBD1 (6 bases). Germline loops: CDR1 MNHEY, CDR2 SVGAGI. The CDR3 contains 15 residues. Trimming cost V 7 bases and J 4 bases, with 17 bases left between them. CDR3 amino acids: CASILQGRTNQPQHF. DNA for the CDR3: TGTGCCAGCATCCTACAGGGAAGAACTAATCAGCCCCAGCATTTT.

The rearrangement uses TRBV7-9 and TRBJ1-1, with D perhaps matching TRBD1 (6 bases). Trimming removed 5 bases at V and 2 bases at J, with 15 bases between. Germline loops: CDR1 SEHNR, CDR2 FQNEAQ (reference sequence). CDR3 length: 15 residues. The CDR3: CASSRPGHKNTEAFF. As DNA, the CDR3 is TGTGCCAGCAGCCGTCCGGGACACAAAAACACTGAAGCTTTCTTT.

As concerns this clone: Different DNA sequences within this sample yield the same CDR3. The chain uses TRBV19 and TRBJ2-7, with a possible D match to TRBD1 (5 bases). V was clipped by 3 bases and J by 3 bases, with 9 bases between them. Germline V gives CDR1 LNHDA, CDR2 SQIVND (reference sequence). The CDR3 runs to 13 residues. The CDR3 here is CASSIGQGYEQYF. In nucleotides, the CDR3 is TGTGCCAGTAGTATCGGGCAGGGCTACGAGCAGTACTTC.

Details on this clone: The same CDR3 also results from other DNA sequences found in this sample. V usage is TRBV5-1 and J usage is TRBJ1-4, with TRBD1 identical over 9 bases. The V gene's germline CDR1 is SGHRS and CDR2 YFSETQ. Losses at the gene ends were 4 bases for V and 8 bases for J; bases not matched to a gene: 3. This CDR3 is built from 13 residues. Here the CDR3 DNA reads TGCGCCAGCAGCCGAGGACAGGGGGAAAAACTGTTTTTT. Translating it yields CASSRGQGEKLFF.

V gene TRBV27 combines with J gene TRBJ1-6, with D hard to call. V lost 2 bases and J lost 6, with 11 bases in between. Germline V CDR1 and CDR2: MNHEY, SMNVEV (reference sequence). The CDR3 covers 15 residues. The CDR3 coding sequence is TGTGCCAGCAGTTTACTGAGCCAAACTAATTCACCCCTCCACTTT. It yields the protein CASSLLSQTNSPLHF.

The chain recombines TRBV18 with TRBJ1-2; D not certain. V lost 6 bases to trimming and J lost 2 bases, with 7 bases between them. The CDR3 sequence is 12 residues long. Germline V lookup: CDR1 KGHSH, CDR2 LQKENI. CDR3 nucleotide sequence: TGTGCCAGCTCCATCAGCAACTATGGCTACACCTTC. This gives the protein CASSISNYGYTF.

The rearrangement links TRBV11-2 to TRBJ2-5; 8 bases are a match to TRBD2. Losses at the gene ends were 2 bases for V and 5 bases for J; bases not matched to a gene: 7. The CDR3 sequence is 15 residues long. Germline CDR1 and CDR2: SGHAT and FQNNGV. The CDR3 DNA follows: TGTGCCAGCAGCTTATTCCTAGGGACTAGGGAGACCCAGTACTTC. It is translated as CASSLFLGTRETQYF.

J is TRBJ2-7 and V is TRBV7-9, with D unresolved. This CDR3 comprises 13 residues. Trimming removed 2 bases at V and 5 bases at J, with 10 bases between. Looked up from germline, CDR1 is SEHNR and CDR2 is FQNEAQ (reference sequence). The CDR3 nucleotides read TGTGCCAGCAGCTTACTTTTAGGGAACGAGCAGTACTTC. Its protein product is CASSLLLGNEQYF.

The rearrangement joins TRBV4-1 to TRBJ2-7; D possibly uses TRBD1 or TRBD2 (5 bases each). Trimming stripped 1 base from V and 4 bases from J, with 14 bases between. The CDR3 consists of 15 residues. CDR1 and CDR2 from the germline V gene are MGHRA and YSYEKL. The DNA for the CDR3 is TGCGCCAGCAGCCAAGTCTCCGGGACCGGGTACGAGCAGTACTTC. Protein product: CASSQVSGTGYEQYF.

The chain uses TRBV6-6 and TRBJ1-4; possible D gene TRBD1, 5 bases. Germline loops: CDR1 MNHNY, CDR2 SVGAGI (reference sequence). The ends were cut back, 2 bases at V and 0 bases at J, with 7 bases in the middle. CDR3 size: 15 residues. Here the CDR3 DNA reads TGTGCCAGCAGTTACCAGACAGCAACTAATGAAAAACTGTTTTTT. Amino acids: CASSYQTATNEKLFF.

The chain couples TRBV5-1 to TRBJ2-2; 8 bases are a match to TRBD1. V trimming: 2 bases; J trimming: 3 bases; junction bases outside the gene matches: 3. The CDR3 consists of 15 residues. Germline loops: CDR1 SGHRS, CDR2 YFSETQ. CDR3 region: CASSFQGADTGELFF. In nucleotides, the CDR3 is TGCGCCAGCAGCTTCCAGGGGGCGGACACCGGGGAGCTGTTTTTT.

The CDR3 protein is CASSQDGLAGTPGTGELFF. The CDR3 bases are TGCGCCAGCAGCCAAGATGGGCTAGCGGGGACTCCGGGCACCGGGGAGCTGTTTTTT. The V and J genes are TRBV4-1 and TRBJ2-2, with 9 bases lining up with TRBD2. This CDR3 region has 19 residues. Germline CDR1 and CDR2: MGHRA and YSYEKL. With 0 bases clipped from V and 4 bases from J, the junction kept 12 bases outside the gene matches.

This clone was recorded only once. Other nucleotide sequences from this sample produce the same CDR3. In nucleotides, the CDR3 is TGTGCCAGCAGTTACTCATGGGGGGCTGGAAACACCATATATTTT. Residues: CASSYSWGAGNTIYF. V gene TRBV6-5 combines with J gene TRBJ1-3, with TRBD1 as a possible D gene (5 bases). The length of the CDR3 is 15 residues. Germline V gives CDR1 MNHEY, CDR2 SVGAGI. Trimming left V 0 bases short and J 2 bases short, with 8 bases between.